The TCR beta chain described here comes from a study of blood T cell repertoires in COVID-19. As for the study in general: Researchers got acute and convalescent COVID-19 samples from the United States, Italy and Spain. T cells, B-cell-depleted T cells, or PBMCs supplied cDNA or gDNA.

Original processing methods: Reference gene primers were amplified, and this amplification served to estimate nucleated cell counts. TCRdb keeps only in-frame clones here, not all; method: immunoSEQ multiplex PCR. V and J calls and clone size are copied from that table; D and trimming were computed from the DNA. The sample contains under 60,000 clones, more than 85% of which appear only once. This CDR3 is 15 amino acids long. Per the germline V gene, CDR1 is SGHNT and CDR2 is YYREEE (reference sequence). The trim removed 3 bases at V and 5 bases at J, leaving 10 bases unmatched. The sequenced sample consisted of peripheral blood. This clonotype was sampled from a man aged 50-59 years with active COVID-19. The genes are TRBV5-4 and TRBJ1-2; 7 nucleotides agree with TRBD1. The CDR3 region has the DNA TGTGCCAGCAGCTCCCCGTTTGACAGGGCGTATGGCTACACCTTC. Amino acids: CASSSPFDRAYGYTF.